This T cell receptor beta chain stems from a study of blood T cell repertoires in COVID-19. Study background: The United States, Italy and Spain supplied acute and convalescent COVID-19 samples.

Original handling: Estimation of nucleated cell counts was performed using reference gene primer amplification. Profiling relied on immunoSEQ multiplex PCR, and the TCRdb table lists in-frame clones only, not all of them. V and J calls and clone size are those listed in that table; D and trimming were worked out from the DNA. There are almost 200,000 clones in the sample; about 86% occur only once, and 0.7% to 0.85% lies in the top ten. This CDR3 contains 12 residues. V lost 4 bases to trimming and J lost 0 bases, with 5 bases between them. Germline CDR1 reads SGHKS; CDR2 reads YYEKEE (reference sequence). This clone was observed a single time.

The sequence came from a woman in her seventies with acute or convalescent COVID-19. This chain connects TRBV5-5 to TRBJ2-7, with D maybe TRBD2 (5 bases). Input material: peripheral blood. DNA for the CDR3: TGTGCCAGCAGCCGGGACTCCTACGAGCAGTACTTC. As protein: CASSRDSYEQYF.